This T cell receptor (beta chain) is drawn from a study of T cells expressing NK-cell markers (TCRdb year 2020). Regarding the complete study: In sorted CD3+CD56+NKG2C+, CD3+CD56+NKG2C- and CD3+CD56-NKG2C+ T-cell subsets from 7 or 8 donors, TCR beta-chain repertoires were profiled. Among the eight sequenced donors, only one was HCMV-seronegative, while the other seven were HCMV-seropositive. All eight donors whose samples were sequenced were randomly selected healthy volunteers, three of them men and five women. Libraries were sequenced as 2 x 150 bp reads on Illumina HiSeq 2000/2500, MiSeq or NextSeq.

HCMV serostatus was determined by detecting HCMV-specific IgG in serum with a commercial ELISA kit. Peripheral blood mononuclear cells were isolated from blood by Ficoll density gradient centrifugation. About this clonotype itself: No cognate antigen has been identified for it.

The CDR3, cysteine through phenylalanine, is 13 amino acids long. The DNA is unrecorded. From a lookup of the germline V gene, CDR1 and CDR2 are SGDLS and YYNGEE. Study-level results and caveats: Those dominant clonotypes were again the most abundant among CD3+CD56-NKG2C+ cells in several donors, at 28.3-60.1%. Whether the expanded NKG2C-expressing T cell clones were specific for HCMV antigens remained unclear. In 5 to 7 donors, the dominant CD3+CD56+NKG2C+ clonotypes were found to rank among the top 10 CD8+ clonotypes and to make up roughly 1.0-7.5% of CD8+ T cells.

Sequencing was carried out with an Illumina HiSeq 2000. TCR beta cDNA libraries were prepared using 5'RACE template switching, which introduced a universal primer site and unique molecular identifiers. Priming for cDNA synthesis came from the TCR beta constant segment, and two successive PCR amplification steps followed. Concerning the study's data processing: MIGEC was used to demultiplex reads and group reads by UMI, and MiTCR was used to assemble and quantify clonotypes. Only TCR cDNA sequences supported by at least two reads were kept to exclude erroneous sequences. Downstream repertoire analysis used the tcR package, and clonotypes were matched across fractions by CDR3 nucleotide sequence plus V segment. VDJmatch was used to annotate antigen specificity against VDJdb, with one amino acid substitution in CDR3 allowed. TCRdb reprocessed the raw reads; every CDR3 protein sequence is a single record, and DNA is not supplied. TCRdb assigned the V and J calls; the authors' analysis was not used. The table of this sample itemizes 200,000 to 300,000 distinct CDR3 sequences. In total, the top ten clones hold around 4.3% of the sample.

This TCR was sampled from a woman between 18 and 69 years old in good health. Here the chain combines TRBV9 and TRBJ1-1. The sequenced material came from blood T cells: a sorted CD56 or NKG2C T cell subset, CD4+ or CD8+ T cells, or bulk PBMC T cells (not recorded which). For the CDR3, the sequence is CASSPEPNTEAFF.